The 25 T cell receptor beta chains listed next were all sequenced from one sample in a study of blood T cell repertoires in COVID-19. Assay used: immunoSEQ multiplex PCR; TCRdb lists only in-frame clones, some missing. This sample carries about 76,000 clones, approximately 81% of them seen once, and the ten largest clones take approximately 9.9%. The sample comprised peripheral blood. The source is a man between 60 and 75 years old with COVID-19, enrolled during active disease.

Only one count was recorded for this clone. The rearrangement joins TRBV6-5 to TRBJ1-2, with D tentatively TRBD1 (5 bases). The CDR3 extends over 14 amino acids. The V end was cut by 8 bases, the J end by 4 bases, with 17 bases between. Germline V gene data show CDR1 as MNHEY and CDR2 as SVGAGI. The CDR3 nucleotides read TGTGCCAGCTCCCGGGGGGGAGCCACCTATGGCTACACCTTC. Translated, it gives CASSRGGATYGYTF.

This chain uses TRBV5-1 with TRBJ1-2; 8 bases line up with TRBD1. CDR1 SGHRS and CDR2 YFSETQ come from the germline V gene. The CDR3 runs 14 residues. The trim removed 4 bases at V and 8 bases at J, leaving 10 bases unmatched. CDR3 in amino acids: CASSVPQGAEGYTF. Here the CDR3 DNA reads TGCGCCAGCAGCGTACCTCAGGGGGCGGAAGGCTACACCTTC.

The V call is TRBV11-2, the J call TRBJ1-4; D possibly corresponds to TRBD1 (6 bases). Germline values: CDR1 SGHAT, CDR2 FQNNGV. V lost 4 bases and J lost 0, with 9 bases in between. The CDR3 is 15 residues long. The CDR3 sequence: CASSSDRSTNEKLFF. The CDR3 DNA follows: TGTGCCAGCAGCTCCGACAGGTCAACTAATGAAAAACTGTTTTTT.

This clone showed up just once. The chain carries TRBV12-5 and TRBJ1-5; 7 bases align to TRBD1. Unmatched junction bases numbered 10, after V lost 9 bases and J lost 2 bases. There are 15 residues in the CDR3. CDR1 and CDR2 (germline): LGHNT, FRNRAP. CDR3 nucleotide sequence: TGTGCTAGGACAGGGAACCCGTTTGGCAATCAGCCCCAGCATTTT. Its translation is CARTGNPFGNQPQHF.

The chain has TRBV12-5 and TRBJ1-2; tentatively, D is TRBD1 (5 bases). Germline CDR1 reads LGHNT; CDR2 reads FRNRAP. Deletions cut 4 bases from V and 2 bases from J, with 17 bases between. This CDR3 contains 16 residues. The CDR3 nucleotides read TGTGCTAGTGGTTCCCAGTGGGGGGGATCAAACTATGGCTACACCTTC. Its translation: CASGSQWGGSNYGYTF.

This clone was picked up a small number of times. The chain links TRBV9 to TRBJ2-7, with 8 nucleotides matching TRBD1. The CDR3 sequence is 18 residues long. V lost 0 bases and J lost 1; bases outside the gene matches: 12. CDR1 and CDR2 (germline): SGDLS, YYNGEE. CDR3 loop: CASSVGPRTGSKSYEQYF. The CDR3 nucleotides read TGTGCCAGCAGCGTAGGGCCCCGGACAGGGAGTAAGTCCTACGAGCAGTACTTC.

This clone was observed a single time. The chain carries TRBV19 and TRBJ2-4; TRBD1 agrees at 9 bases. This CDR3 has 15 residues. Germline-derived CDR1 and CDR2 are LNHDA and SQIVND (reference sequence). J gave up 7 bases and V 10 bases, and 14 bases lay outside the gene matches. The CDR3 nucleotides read TGTGCCACAATAGACCCGGGACAGGGTCTGAACATTCAGTACTTC. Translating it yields CATIDPGQGLNIQYF.

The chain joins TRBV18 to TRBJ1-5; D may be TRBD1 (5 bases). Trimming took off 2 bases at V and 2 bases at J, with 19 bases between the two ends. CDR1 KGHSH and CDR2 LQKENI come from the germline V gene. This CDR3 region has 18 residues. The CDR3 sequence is CASSPRSEGTVGNQPQHF. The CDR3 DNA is TGTGCCAGCTCACCAAGGTCGGAGGGGACGGTTGGCAATCAGCCCCAGCATTTT.

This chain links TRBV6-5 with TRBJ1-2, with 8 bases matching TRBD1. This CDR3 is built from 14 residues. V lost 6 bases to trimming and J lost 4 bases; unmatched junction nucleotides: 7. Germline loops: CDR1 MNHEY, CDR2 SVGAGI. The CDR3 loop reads CASSLDREGYGYTF. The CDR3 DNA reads TGTGCCAGCAGCCTGGACAGGGAGGGCTATGGCTACACCTTC.

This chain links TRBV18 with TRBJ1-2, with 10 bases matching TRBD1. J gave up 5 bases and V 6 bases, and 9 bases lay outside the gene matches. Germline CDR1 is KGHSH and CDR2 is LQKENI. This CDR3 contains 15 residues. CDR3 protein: CASSDQGQGRYGYTF. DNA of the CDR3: TGTGCCAGCTCGGACCAGGGACAGGGGCGTTATGGCTACACCTTC.

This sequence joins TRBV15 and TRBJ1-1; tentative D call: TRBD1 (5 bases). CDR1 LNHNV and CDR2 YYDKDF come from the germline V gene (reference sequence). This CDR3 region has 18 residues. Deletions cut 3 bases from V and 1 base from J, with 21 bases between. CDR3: CATSRLGGAAISNTEAFF. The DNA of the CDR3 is TGTGCCACCAGCAGGCTGGGCGGGGCAGCGATTTCGAACACTGAAGCTTTCTTT.

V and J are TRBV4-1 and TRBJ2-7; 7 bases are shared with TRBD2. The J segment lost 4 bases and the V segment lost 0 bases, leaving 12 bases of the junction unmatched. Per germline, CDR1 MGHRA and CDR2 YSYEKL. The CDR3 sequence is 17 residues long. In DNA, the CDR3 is TGCGCCAGCAGCCAAGAGACAACCGGGACTAAATCTTACGAGCAGTACTTC. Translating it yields CASSQETTGTKSYEQYF.

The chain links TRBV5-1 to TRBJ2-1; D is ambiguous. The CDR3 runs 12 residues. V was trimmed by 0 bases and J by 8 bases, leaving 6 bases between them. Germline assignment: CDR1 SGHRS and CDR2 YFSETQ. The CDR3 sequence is CASSLVQDEQFF. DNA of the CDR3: TGCGCCAGCAGCTTGGTCCAGGATGAGCAGTTCTTC.

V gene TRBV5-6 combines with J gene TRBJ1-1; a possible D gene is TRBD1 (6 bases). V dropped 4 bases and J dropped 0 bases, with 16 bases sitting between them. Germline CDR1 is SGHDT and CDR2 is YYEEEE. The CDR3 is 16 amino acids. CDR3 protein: CASSKRGAGVNTEAFF. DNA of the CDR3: TGTGCCAGCAGCAAACGTGGGGCAGGGGTGAACACTGAAGCTTTCTTT.

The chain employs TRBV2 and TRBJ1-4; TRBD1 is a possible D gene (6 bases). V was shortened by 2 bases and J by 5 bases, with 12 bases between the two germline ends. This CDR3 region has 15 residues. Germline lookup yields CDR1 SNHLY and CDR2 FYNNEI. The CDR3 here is CASSERGGPNEKLFF. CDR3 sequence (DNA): TGTGCCAGCAGTGAACGCGGGGGGCCAAATGAAAAACTGTTTTTT.

For the CDR3, the DNA is TGTGCCTGGAGTGTACGGACTAGCGGGTTTAATGAGCAGTTCTTC. Translated: CAWSVRTSGFNEQFF. The rearrangement uses TRBV30 and TRBJ2-1, with TRBD2 matching over 11 bases. The CDR3 runs 15 residues. V was clipped by 0 bases and J by 7 bases; unmatched bases: 5. CDR1 is GTSNPN, CDR2 SVGIG, per germline (reference sequence). Drawing the rest from reference TRBV30 and TRBJ2-1, the complete variable domain is SQTIHQWPATLVQPVGSPLSLECTVEGTSNPNLYWYRQAAGRGLQLLFYSVGIGQISSEVPQNLSASRPQDRQFILSSKKLLLSDSGFYLCAWSVRTSGFNEQFFGPGTRLTVL.

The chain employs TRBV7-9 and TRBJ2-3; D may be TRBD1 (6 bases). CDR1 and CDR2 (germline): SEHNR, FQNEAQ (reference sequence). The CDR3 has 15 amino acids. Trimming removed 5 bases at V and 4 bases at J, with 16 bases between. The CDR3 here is CASSPTGYVADTQYF. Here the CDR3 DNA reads TGTGCCAGCAGCCCTACAGGGTATGTCGCAGATACGCAGTATTTT.

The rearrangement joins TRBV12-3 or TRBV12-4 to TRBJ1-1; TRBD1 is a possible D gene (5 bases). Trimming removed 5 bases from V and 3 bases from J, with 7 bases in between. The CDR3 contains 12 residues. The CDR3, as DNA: TGTGCCAGCAGTCGACAGTACACTGAAGCTTTCTTT. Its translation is CASSRQYTEAFF.

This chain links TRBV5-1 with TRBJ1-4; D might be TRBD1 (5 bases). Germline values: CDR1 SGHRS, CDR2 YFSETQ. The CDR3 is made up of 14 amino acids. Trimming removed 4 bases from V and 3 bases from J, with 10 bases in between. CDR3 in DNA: TGCGCCAGCAGCCCGGAGGGACCTAATGAAAAACTGTTTTTT. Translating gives CASSPEGPNEKLFF.

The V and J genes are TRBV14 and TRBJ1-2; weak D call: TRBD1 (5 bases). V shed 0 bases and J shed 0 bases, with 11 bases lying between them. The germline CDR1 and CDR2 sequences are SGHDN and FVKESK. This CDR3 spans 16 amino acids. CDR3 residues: CASSQDFGGTNYGYTF. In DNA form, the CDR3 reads TGTGCCAGCAGCCAAGACTTCGGGGGAACTAACTATGGCTACACCTTC.

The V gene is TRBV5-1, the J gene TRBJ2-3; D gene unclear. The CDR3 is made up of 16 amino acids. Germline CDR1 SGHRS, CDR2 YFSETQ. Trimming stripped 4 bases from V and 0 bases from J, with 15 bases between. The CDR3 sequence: CASSIPRGTSTDTQYF. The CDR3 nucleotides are TGCGCCAGCAGCATACCTCGCGGTACTAGCACAGATACGCAGTATTTT.

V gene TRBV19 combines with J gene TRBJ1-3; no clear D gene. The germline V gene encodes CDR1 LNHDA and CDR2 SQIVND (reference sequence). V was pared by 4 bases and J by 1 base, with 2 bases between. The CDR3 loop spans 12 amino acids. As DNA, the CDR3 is TGTGCCAGTAGTACATCTGGAAACACCATATATTTT. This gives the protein CASSTSGNTIYF.

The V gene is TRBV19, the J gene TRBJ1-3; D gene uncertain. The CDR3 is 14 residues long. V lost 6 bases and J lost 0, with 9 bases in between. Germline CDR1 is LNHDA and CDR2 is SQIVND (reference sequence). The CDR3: CASREQLSGNTIYF. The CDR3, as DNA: TGTGCCAGTAGGGAACAGCTCTCTGGAAACACCATATATTTT. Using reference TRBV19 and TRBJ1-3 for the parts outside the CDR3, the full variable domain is DGGITQSPKYLFRKEGQNVTLSCEQNLNHDAMYWYRQDPGQGLRLIYYSQIVNDFQKGDIAEGYSVSREKKESFPLTVTSAQKNPTAFYLCASREQLSGNTIYFGEGSWLTVV.

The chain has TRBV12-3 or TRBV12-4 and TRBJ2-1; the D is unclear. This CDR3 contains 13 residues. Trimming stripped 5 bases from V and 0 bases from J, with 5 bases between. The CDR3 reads CASSLSSYNEQFF. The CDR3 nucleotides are TGTGCCAGCAGTCTAAGCTCCTACAATGAGCAGTTCTTC.

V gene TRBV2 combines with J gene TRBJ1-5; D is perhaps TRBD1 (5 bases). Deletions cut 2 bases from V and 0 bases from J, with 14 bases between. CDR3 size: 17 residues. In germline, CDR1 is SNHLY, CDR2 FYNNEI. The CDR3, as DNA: TGTGCCAGCAGTGAAAATGGGGCTGGAAATAGCAATCAGCCCCAGCATTTT. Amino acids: CASSENGAGNSNQPQHF.